This entry lists 5 T cell receptor beta chains sequenced from one sample in a study of a mutant IDH1 vaccine in newly diagnosed glioma. Using immunoSEQ multiplex PCR, the repertoire was profiled, and TCRdb retains in-frame clones only, with some absent. The sample includes roughly 39,000 clones, approximately 80% of them seen just once. Sample time point: week 5, during vaccination. Each dose delivered 300 ug of mutant IDH1 20-mer peptide subcutaneously with imiquimod. No antigen has been assigned to these receptors. Here the sequenced sample was PBMCs, taken from a glioma patient whose treatment included an IDH1 peptide vaccine. The receptors were gathered from a middle-aged man with glioma.

The rearrangement uses TRBV30 and TRBJ1-5, with TRBD1 identical over 8 bases. The germline CDR1 and CDR2 sequences are GTSNPN and SVGIG (reference sequence). The J segment lost 4 bases and the V segment lost 5 bases, leaving 4 bases of the junction unmatched. This CDR3 has 13 amino acids. The chain's CDR3 is CAWDRGGNQPQHF. The DNA for the CDR3 is TGTGCCTGGGACAGGGGAGGGAATCAGCCCCAGCATTTT.

The chain employs TRBV4-1 and TRBJ1-4; 7 nucleotides agree with TRBD1. The J segment lost 7 bases and the V segment lost 5 bases, leaving 10 bases of the junction unmatched. The CDR3 spans 15 residues. Germline V CDR1 and CDR2: MGHRA, YSYEKL. This CDR3 reads CASSEYRGGSEKLFF. CDR3 bases: TGCGCCAGCAGCGAGTACAGGGGCGGGAGTGAAAAACTGTTTTTT.

The gene calls are TRBV6-5 and TRBJ2-3; TRBD2 might be the D (5 bases). The germline V and J ends were trimmed by 11 bases and 4 bases, with 10 bases remaining between them. The CDR3 runs 11 residues. Per the germline V gene, CDR1 is MNHEY and CDR2 is SVGAGI. In DNA form, the CDR3 reads TGTGCCTCTCGGCGGGCAGATACGCAGTATTTT. Amino acids: CASRRADTQYF.

This chain joins TRBV6-5 and TRBJ2-7; 8 nucleotides match TRBD1. The CDR3 runs to 15 residues. V lost 6 bases to trimming and J lost 5 bases; unmatched junction nucleotides: 12. Per germline, CDR1 MNHEY and CDR2 SVGAGI. CDR3 DNA sequence: TGTGCCAGCAGCCCTTACGGACAGGGAAGGAACGAGCAGTACTTC. Translating it yields CASSPYGQGRNEQYF.

This sequence joins TRBV7-3 and TRBJ2-5, with 7 bases lining up with TRBD2. With 1 base clipped from V and 5 bases from J, the junction kept 16 bases outside the gene matches. This CDR3 spans 18 amino acids. Looked up from germline, CDR1 is SGHTA and CDR2 is FQGTGA. The CDR3 spells CASSLRGGATSFVETQYF. CDR3 bases: TGTGCCAGCAGCTTAAGGGGAGGGGCCACTAGCTTCGTTGAGACCCAGTACTTC.